This T cell receptor (beta chain) comes out of a study of T cell responses to AZD1222 COVID-19 vaccine. General observations from the study: Clonal diversity may have been underestimated, and the donors were mostly white British, with more females than males. Two AZD1222 doses significantly raised spike-specific TCR breadth and depth over controls.

Details on this clone: Its antigen is unknown.

Here immunoSEQ multiplex PCR was the method, and the copy in TCRdb shows in-frame clones only, minus some. The table includes approximately 130,000 clones, about nine tenths detected once. The V and J ends lost 3 bases and 0 bases, in that order; junction bases with no gene match: 4. Germline V gene sequence: CDR1 MGHRA, CDR2 YSYEKL. The CDR3 loop spans 15 amino acids. The sequence was collected from an adult in good health. Specimen: peripheral blood, collected on day 0 of AZD1222 vaccination. The chain employs TRBV4-1 and TRBJ1-1, with 7 bases matching TRBD1. CDR3 loop: CASSQGTVVNTEAFF. CDR3 DNA: TGCGCCAGCAGCCAGGGGACAGTAGTGAACACTGAAGCTTTCTTT.